Reported below is one T cell receptor beta chain. Its antigen is not identified. These data are taken from a study of CD8 T cells in Susac syndrome. Study-wide findings and caveats: The study conceded that relatively few individuals underwent its TCR sequencing and HLA analysis.

CDR1 is SGHTA and CDR2 is FQGNSA in the germline V gene. This CDR3 has 16 amino acids. Deletions cut 0 bases from V and 0 bases from J, with 11 bases between. TCR beta sequencing covered blood CD8+ and CD4+ T cells. Negative isolation yielded CD4+ and CD8+ T cells, and FACS enriched TEMRA cells. When the RNA was reverse transcribed, random hexamers were used with an input of roughly 0.5 to 1 ug. TCR beta CDR3 was amplified by immunoSEQ multiplex PCR. This amplification extended across 54 Vbeta and 13 Jbeta segments. TCRdb re-derived calls from the immunoSEQ multiplex PCR reads in MiXCR, one entry per CDR3 protein. The sample holds 150,000 to 200,000 distinct CDR3 sequences; around 94% are singletons and the top ten take over 0.12%.

The chain joins TRBV7-2 to TRBJ2-5; perhaps TRBD1 as D (6 bases). Sequences were obtained from CD4+ T cells from PBMCs. This receptor was obtained from a human donor in good health. This chain's CDR3 is CASSLAVGTNQETQYF. In DNA, the CDR3 is TGTGCCAGCAGCTTAGCCGTCGGGACAAACCAAGAGACCCAGTACTTC. The variable domain in full, with the rest retrieved from reference TRBV7-2 and TRBJ2-5, is GAGVSQSPSNKVTEKGKDVELRCDPISGHTALYWYRQSLGQGLEFLIYFQGNSAPDKSGLPSDRFSAERTGGSVSTLTIQRTQQEDSAVYLCASSLAVGTNQETQYFGPGTRLLVL.